A selection of T cell receptor beta chains follows, all from one sample in a study of blood T cell repertoires in COVID-19. The method was immunoSEQ multiplex PCR; TCRdb's version includes in-frame clones alone and lacks a portion of them. Of fewer than 300,000 clones listed, over 75% were seen once; the top ten hold 0.9% to 1.2%. The sample consisted of PBMCs or T cells enriched from blood (not recorded which). These TCRs come from a woman aged 25 to 39 who had recovered from COVID-19. CDR3s include the opening cysteine and the closing phenylalanine or tryptophan. The order of the fields is V gene, J gene, clone size, D gene, CDR3 DNA, CDR3 protein. D genes are given only for firm matches. Size is stated for part of the rows, as once, few or many counts, or as a class when the clone is expanded.

V: TRBV5-5; J: TRBJ1-4; size: NA; D: NA; DNA: TGTGCCAGCAGCTTTTTCACCGTCCGGGACAAAGAAAAACTGTTTTTT; CDR3: CASSFFTVRDKEKLFF
V: TRBV28; J: TRBJ1-2; size: NA; D: NA; DNA: TGTGCCAGCACCCGGGCGGGCTTCATCTATGGCTACACCTTC; CDR3: CASTRAGFIYGYTF
V: TRBV4-3; J: TRBJ1-2; size: NA; D: NA; DNA: TGCGCCAGCAGCCAAGATCTAACAGAGGGATATGGCTACACCTTC; CDR3: CASSQDLTEGYGYTF
V: TRBV6-4; J: TRBJ1-5; size: NA; D: TRBD1; DNA: TGTGCCAGCAGACCGATGGGACAGGGCGGCAATCAGCCCCAGCATTTT; CDR3: CASRPMGQGGNQPQHF
V: TRBV11-2; J: TRBJ1-1; size: NA; D: NA; DNA: TGTGCCAGCAGCTTAAATGGGCCCTATGAAGCTTTCTTT; CDR3: CASSLNGPYEAFF
V: TRBV7-6; J: TRBJ2-3; size: NA; D: TRBD2; DNA: TGTGCCAGCAGCTTGGCTAGCGGGAAGACAGATACGCAGTATTTT; CDR3: CASSLASGKTDTQYF
V: TRBV27; J: TRBJ2-2; size: NA; D: NA; DNA: TGTGCCAGCAGGGCAGGGTTACGAACCGGGGAGCTGTTTTTT; CDR3: CASRAGLRTGELFF
V: TRBV9; J: TRBJ1-2; size: few; D: NA; DNA: TGTGCCAGCAGCGTAGGAGGGCCAGGCTATGGCTACACCTTC; CDR3: CASSVGGPGYGYTF
V: TRBV6-1; J: TRBJ2-7; size: few; D: TRBD1; DNA: TGTGCCAGCAGTGAAGGTGGCGGCAGGGGGTGGTACGAGCAGTACTTC; CDR3: CASSEGGGRGWYEQYF
V: TRBV4-3; J: TRBJ1-1; size: NA; D: NA; DNA: TGCGCCAGCAGCCAAGTCCCGGGGAGCACTGAAGCTTTCTTT; CDR3: CASSQVPGSTEAFF
V: TRBV3-1/TRBV3-2; J: TRBJ2-5; size: once; D: TRBD2; DNA: TGTGCCAGCAGCCCGGGACTAGCGGGAGACTGGGAGACCCAGTACTTC; CDR3: CASSPGLAGDWETQYF
V: TRBV28; J: TRBJ2-2; size: NA; D: NA; DNA: TGTGCCAGCAGTATCACAGGGACGAACACCGGGGAGCTGTTTTTT; CDR3: CASSITGTNTGELFF
V: TRBV7-6; J: TRBJ2-5; size: NA; D: NA; DNA: TGTGCCAGCAGCTTGAACATCCAAGAGACCCAGTACTTC; CDR3: CASSLNIQETQYF
V: TRBV11-3; J: TRBJ2-1; size: NA; D: TRBD1; DNA: TGTGCCAGCAGCTCCGGACAGGGGCTGAATGAGCAGTTCTTC; CDR3: CASSSGQGLNEQFF
V: TRBV7-9; J: TRBJ2-7; size: NA; D: TRBD1; DNA: TGTGCCAGCAGCCTAATGCTGGGACAGGGCTACGAGCAGTACTTC; CDR3: CASSLMLGQGYEQYF
V: TRBV4-3; J: TRBJ2-1; size: NA; D: TRBD2; DNA: TGCGCCAGCAGCCAAGATCGGATAATGACTAGCCGCTACAATGAGCAGTTCTTC; CDR3: CASSQDRIMTSRYNEQFF
V: TRBV29-1; J: TRBJ1-1; size: NA; D: TRBD1; DNA: TGCAGCGTTGAAAGGGACAGGACAGAAGCTTTCTTT; CDR3: CSVERDRTEAFF
V: TRBV20-1; J: TRBJ2-5; size: NA; D: TRBD2; DNA: TGCAGTGCTAGTAGGCTAGCGGGAGCAGAGACCCAGTACTTC; CDR3: CSASRLAGAETQYF
V: TRBV19; J: TRBJ2-7; size: NA; D: NA; DNA: TGTGCCAGTAGTATAAGCCCTGCTAGCGAGCAGTACTTC; CDR3: CASSISPASEQYF
V: TRBV7-9; J: TRBJ2-1; size: NA; D: TRBD1; DNA: TGTGCCAGCAGCGGGGACAGAAACTCCTACAATGAGCAGTTCTTC; CDR3: CASSGDRNSYNEQFF
V: TRBV24-1; J: TRBJ2-7; size: NA; D: TRBD1; DNA: TGTGCCACCAGTGACCGACAGGGAGACTACGAGCAGTACTTC; CDR3: CATSDRQGDYEQYF
V: TRBV7-8; J: TRBJ1-4; size: NA; D: NA; DNA: TGTGCCAGCAGCCTGTACGGTGTTAATGAAAAACTGTTTTTT; CDR3: CASSLYGVNEKLFF
V: TRBV5-4; J: TRBJ2-2; size: NA; D: NA; DNA: TGTGCCAGCAGCGAGGGTGCCGGGGAGCTGTTTTTT; CDR3: CASSEGAGELFF
V: TRBV7-2; J: TRBJ1-6; size: few; D: NA; DNA: TGTGCCAGCGGGCGGACTCCCTCCTATAATTCACCCCTCCACTTT; CDR3: CASGRTPSYNSPLHF
V: TRBV7-2; J: TRBJ2-3; size: NA; D: NA; DNA: TGTGCCAGCAGCTTAGCAGGGAGGGATACGCAGTATTTT; CDR3: CASSLAGRDTQYF
V: TRBV27; J: TRBJ1-6; size: once; D: TRBD1; DNA: TGTGCCAGCAGTTTAAAGGGGGCTGCTAATTCACCCCTCCACTTT; CDR3: CASSLKGAANSPLHF
V: TRBV30; J: TRBJ2-5; size: NA; D: TRBD1; DNA: TGTGCCTGGAACTTGGACAGGGCTCAAGAGACCCAGTACTTC; CDR3: CAWNLDRAQETQYF
V: TRBV19; J: TRBJ2-3; size: NA; D: TRBD2; DNA: TGTGCCAGTAGTATAAGGGGGACTAGAGGCACAGATACGCAGTATTTT; CDR3: CASSIRGTRGTDTQYF
V: TRBV6-5; J: TRBJ2-1; size: NA; D: TRBD1; DNA: TGTGCCAGCAACAGGGGACAGGTATGGGACAATGAGCAGTTCTTC; CDR3: CASNRGQVWDNEQFF
V: TRBV7-2; J: TRBJ2-1; size: NA; D: TRBD1; DNA: TGTGCCAGCAGCCCATACACCGGGACAGGGGTGCGGAATGAGCAGTTCTTC; CDR3: CASSPYTGTGVRNEQFF